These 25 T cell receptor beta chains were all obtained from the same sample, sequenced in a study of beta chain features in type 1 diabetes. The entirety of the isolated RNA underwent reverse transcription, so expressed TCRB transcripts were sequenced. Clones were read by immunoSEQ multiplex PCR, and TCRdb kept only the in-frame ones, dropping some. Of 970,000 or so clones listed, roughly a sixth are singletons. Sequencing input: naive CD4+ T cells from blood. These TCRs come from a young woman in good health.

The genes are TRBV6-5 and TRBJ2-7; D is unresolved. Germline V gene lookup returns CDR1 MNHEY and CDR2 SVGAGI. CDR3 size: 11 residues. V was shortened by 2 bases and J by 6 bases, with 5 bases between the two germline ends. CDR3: CASSYKGEQYF. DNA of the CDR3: TGTGCCAGCAGTTACAAGGGCGAGCAGTACTTC.

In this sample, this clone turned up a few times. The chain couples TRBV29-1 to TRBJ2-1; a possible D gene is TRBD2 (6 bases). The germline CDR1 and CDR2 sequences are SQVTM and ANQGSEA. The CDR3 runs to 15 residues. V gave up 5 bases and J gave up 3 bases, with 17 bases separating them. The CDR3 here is CSVSGTPGFYNEQFF. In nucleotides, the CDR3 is TGCAGCGTTTCCGGGACTCCCGGTTTCTACAATGAGCAGTTCTTC.

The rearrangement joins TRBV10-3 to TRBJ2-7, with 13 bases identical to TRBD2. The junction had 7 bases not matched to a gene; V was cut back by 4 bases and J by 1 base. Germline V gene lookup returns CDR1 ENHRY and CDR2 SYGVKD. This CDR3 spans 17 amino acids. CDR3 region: CAISARTSGSWSYEQYF. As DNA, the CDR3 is TGTGCCATCAGTGCCAGGACTAGCGGGAGTTGGTCCTACGAGCAGTACTTC.

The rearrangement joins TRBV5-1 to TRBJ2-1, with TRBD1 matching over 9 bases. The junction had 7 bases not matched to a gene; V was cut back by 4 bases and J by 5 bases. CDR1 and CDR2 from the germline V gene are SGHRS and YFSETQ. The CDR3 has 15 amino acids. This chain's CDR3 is CASSLPTGGHNEQFF. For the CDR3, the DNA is TGCGCCAGCAGCCTACCGACAGGGGGACACAATGAGCAGTTCTTC. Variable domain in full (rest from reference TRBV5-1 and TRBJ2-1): KAGVTQTPRYLIKTRGQQVTLSCSPISGHRSVSWYQQTPGQGLQFLFEYFSETQRNKGNFPGRFSGRQFSNSRSEMNVSTLELGDSALYLCASSLPTGGHNEQFFGPGTRLTVL.

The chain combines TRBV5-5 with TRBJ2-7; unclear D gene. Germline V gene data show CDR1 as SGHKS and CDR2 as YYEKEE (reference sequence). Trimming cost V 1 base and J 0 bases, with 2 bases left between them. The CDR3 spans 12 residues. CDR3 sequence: CASSLNSYEQYF. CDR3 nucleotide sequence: TGTGCCAGCAGCTTGAACTCCTACGAGCAGTACTTC.

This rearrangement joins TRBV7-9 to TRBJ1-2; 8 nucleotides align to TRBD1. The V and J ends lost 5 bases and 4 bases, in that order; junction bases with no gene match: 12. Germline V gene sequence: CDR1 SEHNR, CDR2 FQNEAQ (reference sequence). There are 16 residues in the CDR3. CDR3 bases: TGTGCCAGCAGCCAAGATCAGGGGGCGCGGGTCTATGGCTACACCTTC. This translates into CASSQDQGARVYGYTF.

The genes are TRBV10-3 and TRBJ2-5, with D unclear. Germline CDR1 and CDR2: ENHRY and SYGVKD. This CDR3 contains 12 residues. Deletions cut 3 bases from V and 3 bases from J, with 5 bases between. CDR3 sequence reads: CAISDHEETQYF. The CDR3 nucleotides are TGTGCCATCAGTGACCACGAAGAGACCCAGTACTTC.

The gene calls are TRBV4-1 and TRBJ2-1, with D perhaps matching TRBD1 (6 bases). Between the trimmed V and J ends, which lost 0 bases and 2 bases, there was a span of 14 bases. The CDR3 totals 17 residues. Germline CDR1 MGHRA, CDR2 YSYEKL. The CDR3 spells CASSQEPDSEPYNEQFF. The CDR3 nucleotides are TGCGCCAGCAGCCAAGAACCGGACAGCGAGCCCTACAATGAGCAGTTCTTC.

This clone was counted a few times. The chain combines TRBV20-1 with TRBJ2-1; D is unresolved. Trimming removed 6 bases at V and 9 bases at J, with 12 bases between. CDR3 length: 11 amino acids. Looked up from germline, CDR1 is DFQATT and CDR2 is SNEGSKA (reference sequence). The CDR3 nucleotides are TGCAGTGCCCCATTCTACGGTGAGCAGTTCTTC. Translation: CSAPFYGEQFF.

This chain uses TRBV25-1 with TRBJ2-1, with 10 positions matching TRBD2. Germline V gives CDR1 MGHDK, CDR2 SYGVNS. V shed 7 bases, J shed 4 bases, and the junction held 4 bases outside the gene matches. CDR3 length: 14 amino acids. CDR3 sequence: CASTLAGAYNEQFF. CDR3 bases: TGTGCCAGCACGCTAGCGGGAGCATACAATGAGCAGTTCTTC.

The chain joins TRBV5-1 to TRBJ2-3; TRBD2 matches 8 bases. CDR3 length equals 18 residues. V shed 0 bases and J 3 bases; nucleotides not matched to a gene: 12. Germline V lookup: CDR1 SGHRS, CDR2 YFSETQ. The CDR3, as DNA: TGCGCCAGCAGCTTGGATTCTGGCGGGAGGTGGGTGACAGATACGCAGTATTTT. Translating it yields CASSLDSGGRWVTDTQYF.

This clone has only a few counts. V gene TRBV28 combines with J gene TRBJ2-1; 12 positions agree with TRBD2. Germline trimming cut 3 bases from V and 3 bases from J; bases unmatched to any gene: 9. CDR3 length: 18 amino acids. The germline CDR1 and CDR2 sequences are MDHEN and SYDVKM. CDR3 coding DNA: TGTGCCAGCAGTTTGCACCCTATGACTAGCGGGAGCTACAATGAGCAGTTCTTC. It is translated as CASSLHPMTSGSYNEQFF.

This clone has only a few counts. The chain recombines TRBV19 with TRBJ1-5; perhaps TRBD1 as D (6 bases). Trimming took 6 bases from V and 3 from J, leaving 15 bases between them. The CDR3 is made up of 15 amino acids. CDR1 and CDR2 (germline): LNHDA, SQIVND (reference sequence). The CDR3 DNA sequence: TGTGCCAGTAGAGACAGGCCGGAGCTCAATCAGCCCCAGCATTTT. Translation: CASRDRPELNQPQHF.

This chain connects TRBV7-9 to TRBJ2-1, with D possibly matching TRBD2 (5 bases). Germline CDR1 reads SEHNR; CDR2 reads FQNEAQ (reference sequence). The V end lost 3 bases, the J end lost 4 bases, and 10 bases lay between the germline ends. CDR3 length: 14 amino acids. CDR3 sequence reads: CASSLAAEYNEQFF. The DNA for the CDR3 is TGTGCCAGCAGCTTGGCAGCGGAATACAATGAGCAGTTCTTC.

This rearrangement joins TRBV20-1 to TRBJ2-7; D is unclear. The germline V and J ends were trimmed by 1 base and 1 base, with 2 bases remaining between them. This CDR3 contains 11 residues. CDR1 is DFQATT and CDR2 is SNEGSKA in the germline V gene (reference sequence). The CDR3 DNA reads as TGCAGTGCTAGAGTATCCTACGAGCAGTACTTC. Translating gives CSARVSYEQYF.

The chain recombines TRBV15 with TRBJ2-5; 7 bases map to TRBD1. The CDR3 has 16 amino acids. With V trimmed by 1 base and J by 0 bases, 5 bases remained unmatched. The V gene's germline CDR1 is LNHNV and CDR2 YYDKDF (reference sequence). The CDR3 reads CATSRATGTDQETQYF. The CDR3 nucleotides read TGTGCCACCAGCAGAGCTACTGGGACAGACCAAGAGACCCAGTACTTC. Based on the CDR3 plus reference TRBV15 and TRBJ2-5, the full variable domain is DAMVIQNPRYQVTQFGKPVTLSCSQTLNHNVMYWYQQKSSQAPKLLFHYYDKDFNNEADTPDNFQSRRPNTSFCFLDIRSPGLGDTAMYLCATSRATGTDQETQYFGPGTRLLVL.

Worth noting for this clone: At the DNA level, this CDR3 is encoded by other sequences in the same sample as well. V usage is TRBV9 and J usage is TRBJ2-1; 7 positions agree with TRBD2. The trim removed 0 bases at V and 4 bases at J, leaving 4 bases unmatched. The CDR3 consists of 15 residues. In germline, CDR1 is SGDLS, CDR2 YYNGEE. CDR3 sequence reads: CASSVGPAGYNEQFF. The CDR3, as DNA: TGTGCCAGCAGCGTAGGCCCAGCGGGGTACAATGAGCAGTTCTTC.

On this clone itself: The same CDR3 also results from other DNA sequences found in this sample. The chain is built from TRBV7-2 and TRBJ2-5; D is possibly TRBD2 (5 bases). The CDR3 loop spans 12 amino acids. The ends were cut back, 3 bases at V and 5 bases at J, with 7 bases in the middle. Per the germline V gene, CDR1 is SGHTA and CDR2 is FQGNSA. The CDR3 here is CASSFRRETQYF. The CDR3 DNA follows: TGTGCCAGCAGCTTTAGGAGGGAGACCCAGTACTTC.

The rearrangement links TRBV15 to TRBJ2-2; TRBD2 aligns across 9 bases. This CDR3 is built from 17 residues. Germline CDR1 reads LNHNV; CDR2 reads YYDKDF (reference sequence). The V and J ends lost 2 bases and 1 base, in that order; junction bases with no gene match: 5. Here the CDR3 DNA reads TGTGCCACCAGCAGACTAGCGGGAAGTTTGAACACCGGGGAGCTGTTTTTT. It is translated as CATSRLAGSLNTGELFF.

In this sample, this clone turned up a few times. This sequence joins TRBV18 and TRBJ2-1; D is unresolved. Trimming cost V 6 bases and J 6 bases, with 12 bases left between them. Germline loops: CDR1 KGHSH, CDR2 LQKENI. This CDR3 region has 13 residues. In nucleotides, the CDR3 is TGTGCCAGCTCGCGCGCATTCCCCAATGAGCAGTTCTTC. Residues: CASSRAFPNEQFF. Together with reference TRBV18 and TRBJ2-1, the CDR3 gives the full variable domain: NAGVMQNPRHLVRRRGQEARLRCSPMKGHSHVYWYRQLPEEGLKFMVYLQKENIIDESGMPKERFSAEFPKEGPSILRIQQVVRGDSAAYFCASSRAFPNEQFFGPGTRLTVL.

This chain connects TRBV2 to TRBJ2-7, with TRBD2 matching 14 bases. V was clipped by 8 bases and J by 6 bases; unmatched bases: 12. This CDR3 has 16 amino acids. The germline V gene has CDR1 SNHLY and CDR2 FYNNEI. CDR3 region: CASAHGRGLAGVEQYF. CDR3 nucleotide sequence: TGTGCCAGCGCCCACGGACGGGGACTAGCGGGAGTCGAGCAGTACTTC.

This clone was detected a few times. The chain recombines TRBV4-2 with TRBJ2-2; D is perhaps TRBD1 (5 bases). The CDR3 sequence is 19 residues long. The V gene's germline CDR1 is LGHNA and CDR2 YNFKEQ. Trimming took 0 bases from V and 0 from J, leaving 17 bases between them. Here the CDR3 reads CASSQEVIKVTANTGELFF. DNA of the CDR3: TGTGCCAGCAGCCAAGAGGTTATCAAGGTGACAGCGAACACCGGGGAGCTGTTTTTT.

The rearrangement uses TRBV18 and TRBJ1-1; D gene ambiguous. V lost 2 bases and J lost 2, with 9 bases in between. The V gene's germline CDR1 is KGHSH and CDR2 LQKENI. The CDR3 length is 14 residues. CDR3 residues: CASSPYARNTEAFF. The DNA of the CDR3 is TGTGCCAGCTCACCATACGCCAGAAACACTGAAGCTTTCTTT. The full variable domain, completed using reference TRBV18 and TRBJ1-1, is NAGVMQNPRHLVRRRGQEARLRCSPMKGHSHVYWYRQLPEEGLKFMVYLQKENIIDESGMPKERFSAEFPKEGPSILRIQQVVRGDSAAYFCASSPYARNTEAFFGQGTRLTVV.

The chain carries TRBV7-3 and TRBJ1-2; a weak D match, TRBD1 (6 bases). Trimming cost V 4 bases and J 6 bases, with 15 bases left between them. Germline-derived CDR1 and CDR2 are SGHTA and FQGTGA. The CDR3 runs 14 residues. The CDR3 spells CASSSLRGSHGYTF. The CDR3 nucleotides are TGTGCCAGCAGCTCCCTCAGGGGTTCCCATGGCTACACCTTC.

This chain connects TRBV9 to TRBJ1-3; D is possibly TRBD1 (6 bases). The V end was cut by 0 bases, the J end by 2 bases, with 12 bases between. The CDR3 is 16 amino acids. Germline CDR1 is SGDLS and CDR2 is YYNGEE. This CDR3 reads CASSVAEGVPGNTIYF. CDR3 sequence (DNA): TGTGCCAGCAGCGTAGCTGAGGGGGTCCCTGGAAACACCATATATTTT.